Reported below is one T cell receptor beta chain. What it recognizes is unknown. These data originate in a study of T cell repertoires in cytomegalovirus infection. On the study more broadly: Signatures in public TCR beta sequences pointed to both CMV infection and matching HLA type. Study-wide results and limits: Carriers of CMV and the relevant HLA type were discriminated by public TCR beta frequency. It was HLA-C-restricted CMV-specific TCR beta clonotypes that dominated the response ex vivo.

Germline V lookup: CDR1 MGHDK, CDR2 SYGVNS. The length of the CDR3 is 13 residues. V lost 6 bases and J 5 bases, leaving 11 bases between the germline ends. TCRdb ran MiXCR on the reads and lists one entry per CDR3 protein. The sample includes roughly 140,000 distinct CDR3 sequences, around 20% of them seen just once. This receptor was identified in a human donor in good health (CMV status not recorded). Some clones in this sample may be carry-over from other donors' samples. The chain carries TRBV25-1 and TRBJ2-4; possibly TRBD2 for D (7 bases). Sequenced input: PBMCs. CDR3 sequence: CASRRGGENIQYF. The CDR3 coding sequence is TGTGCCAGCAGGAGGGGGGGAGAAAACATTCAGTACTTC.